This TCR beta chain was observed in a study of blood T cell repertoires in COVID-19. About the study: COVID-19 samples, acute and convalescent, were from the United States, Italy and Spain.

The CDR3 has 15 residues. From germline, CDR1 is MNHEY and CDR2 SMNVEV (reference sequence). Unmatched junction bases numbered 7, after V lost 5 bases and J lost 6 bases. This clone has just a few counts. Sequencing was performed with immunoSEQ multiplex PCR; in TCRdb, only in-frame clones are kept and a portion is missing. The sample consists of 150,000 to 200,000 clones, around nine tenths of them appearing once. The sequence came from a man aged 55 to 70 with active or convalescent COVID-19. Sequenced sample: peripheral blood. The chain couples TRBV27 to TRBJ1-6; TRBD1 agrees at 7 bases. In DNA form, the CDR3 reads TGTGCCAGCAGTCCAGGGACAGACCTTAATTCACCCCTCCACTTT. Residues: CASSPGTDLNSPLHF.